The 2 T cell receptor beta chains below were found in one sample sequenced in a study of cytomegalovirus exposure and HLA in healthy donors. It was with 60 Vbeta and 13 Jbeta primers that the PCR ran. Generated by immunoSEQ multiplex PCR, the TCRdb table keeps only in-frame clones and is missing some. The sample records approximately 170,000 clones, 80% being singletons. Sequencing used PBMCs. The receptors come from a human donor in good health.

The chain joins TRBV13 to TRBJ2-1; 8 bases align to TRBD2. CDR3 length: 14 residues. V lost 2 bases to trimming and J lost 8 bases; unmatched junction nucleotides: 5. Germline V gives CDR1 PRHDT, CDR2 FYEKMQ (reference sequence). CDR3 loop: CASSLPGGRDEQFF. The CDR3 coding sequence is TGTGCCAGCAGCTTACCGGGGGGGCGCGATGAGCAGTTCTTC.

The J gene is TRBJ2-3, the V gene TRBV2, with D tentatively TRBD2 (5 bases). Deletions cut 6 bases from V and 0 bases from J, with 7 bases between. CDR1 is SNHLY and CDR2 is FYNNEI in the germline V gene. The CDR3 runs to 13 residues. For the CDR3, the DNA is TGTGCCAGCAGCGGGGATAGCACAGATACGCAGTATTTT. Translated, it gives CASSGDSTDTQYF.